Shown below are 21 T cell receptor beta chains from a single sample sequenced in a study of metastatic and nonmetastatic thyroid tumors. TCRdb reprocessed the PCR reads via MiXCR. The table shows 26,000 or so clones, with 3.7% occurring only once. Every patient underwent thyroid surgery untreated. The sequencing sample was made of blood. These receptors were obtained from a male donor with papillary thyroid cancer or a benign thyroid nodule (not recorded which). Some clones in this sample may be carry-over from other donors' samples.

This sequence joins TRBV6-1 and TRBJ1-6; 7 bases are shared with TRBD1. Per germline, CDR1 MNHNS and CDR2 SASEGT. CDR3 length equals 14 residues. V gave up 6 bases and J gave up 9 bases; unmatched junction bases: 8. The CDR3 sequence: CASSITGEGSPLHF. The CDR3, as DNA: TGTGCCAGCAGCATAACAGGGGAAGGTTCACCCCTCCACTTT.

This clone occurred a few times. The CDR3 spells CASSRDSVRFF. The CDR3, as DNA: TGTGCCAGCAGCCGCGACAGTGTAAGGTTCTTC. The chain recombines TRBV28 with TRBJ2-1; perhaps TRBD1 as D (5 bases). Trimming took off 6 bases at V and 15 bases at J, with 15 bases between the two ends. This CDR3 comprises 11 residues. CDR1 and CDR2 from the germline V gene are MDHEN and SYDVKM.

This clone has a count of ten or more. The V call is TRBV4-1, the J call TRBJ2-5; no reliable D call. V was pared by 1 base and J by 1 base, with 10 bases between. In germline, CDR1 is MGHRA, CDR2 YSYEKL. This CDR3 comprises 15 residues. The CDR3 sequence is CASSQGARPQETQYF. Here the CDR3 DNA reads TGCGCCAGCAGCCAAGGTGCCAGGCCCCAAGAGACCCAGTACTTC.

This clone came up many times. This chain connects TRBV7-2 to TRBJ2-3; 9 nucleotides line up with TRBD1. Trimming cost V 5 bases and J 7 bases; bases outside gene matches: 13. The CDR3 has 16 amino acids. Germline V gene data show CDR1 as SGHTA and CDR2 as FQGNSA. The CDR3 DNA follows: TGTGCCAGCAGCCCAGACGGGACAGGGAACTTCAATACGCAGTATTTT. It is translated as CASSPDGTGNFNTQYF.

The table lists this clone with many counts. The CDR3 loop reads CASSPWTGGPSSPLHF. DNA of the CDR3: TGTGCCAGCAGCCCGTGGACAGGGGGACCTTCTTCACCCCTCCACTTT. The chain uses TRBV5-4 and TRBJ1-6, with TRBD1 matching over 10 bases. CDR1 SGHNT and CDR2 YYREEE come from the germline V gene (reference sequence). The CDR3 extends over 16 amino acids. The trim removed 4 bases at V and 9 bases at J, leaving 10 bases unmatched.

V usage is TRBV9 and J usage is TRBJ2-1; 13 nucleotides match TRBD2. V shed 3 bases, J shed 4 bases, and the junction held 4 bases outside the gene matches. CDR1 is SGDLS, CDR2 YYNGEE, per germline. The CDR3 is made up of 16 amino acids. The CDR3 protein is CASSAEGLAGYNEQFF. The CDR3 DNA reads TGTGCCAGCAGCGCCGAGGGACTAGCGGGATACAATGAGCAGTTCTTC.

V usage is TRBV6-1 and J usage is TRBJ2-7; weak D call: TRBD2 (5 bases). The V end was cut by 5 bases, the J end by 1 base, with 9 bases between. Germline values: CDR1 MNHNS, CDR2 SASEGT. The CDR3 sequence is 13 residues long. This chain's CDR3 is CASSRTGSYEQYF. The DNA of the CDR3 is TGTGCCAGCAGTAGGACTGGTTCCTACGAGCAGTACTTC.

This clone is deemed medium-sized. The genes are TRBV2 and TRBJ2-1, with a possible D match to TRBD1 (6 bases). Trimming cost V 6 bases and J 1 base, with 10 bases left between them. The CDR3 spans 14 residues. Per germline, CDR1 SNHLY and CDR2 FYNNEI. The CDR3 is CASRVDRSYNEQFF. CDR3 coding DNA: TGTGCCAGCAGGGTCGACAGGTCCTACAATGAGCAGTTCTTC.

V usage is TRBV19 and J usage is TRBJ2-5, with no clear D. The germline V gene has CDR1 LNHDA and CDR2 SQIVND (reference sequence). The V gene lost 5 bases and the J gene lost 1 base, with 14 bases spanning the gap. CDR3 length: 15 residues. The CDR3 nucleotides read TGTGCCAGTAGTCCATACTCAAGACCCCAAGAGACCCAGTACTTC. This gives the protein CASSPYSRPQETQYF.

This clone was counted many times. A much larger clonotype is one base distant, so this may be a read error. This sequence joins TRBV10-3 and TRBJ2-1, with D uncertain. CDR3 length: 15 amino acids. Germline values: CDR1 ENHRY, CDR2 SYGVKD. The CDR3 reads CAILKDSSSYNVQFF. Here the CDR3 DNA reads TGTGCCATCTTAAAAGACTCAAGCTCCTACAATGTGCAGTTCTTC.

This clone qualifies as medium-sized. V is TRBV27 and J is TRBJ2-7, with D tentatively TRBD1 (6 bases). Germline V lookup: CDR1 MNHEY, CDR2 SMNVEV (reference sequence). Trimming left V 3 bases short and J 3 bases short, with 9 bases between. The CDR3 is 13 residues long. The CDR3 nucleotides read TGTGCCAGCAGTTTTCTACAGGGCTACGAGCAGTACTTC. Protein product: CASSFLQGYEQYF.

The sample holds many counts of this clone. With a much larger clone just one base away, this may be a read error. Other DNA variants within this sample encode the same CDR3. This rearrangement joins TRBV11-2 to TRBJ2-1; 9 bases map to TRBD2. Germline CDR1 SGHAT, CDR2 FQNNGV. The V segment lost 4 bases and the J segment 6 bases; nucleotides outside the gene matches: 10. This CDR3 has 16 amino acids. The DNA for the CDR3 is TGTGCCAGCAGCTCAGTGCGCGGGAGGGTGGGCAATGAGCAGTTCTTC. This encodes CASSSVRGRVGNEQFF.

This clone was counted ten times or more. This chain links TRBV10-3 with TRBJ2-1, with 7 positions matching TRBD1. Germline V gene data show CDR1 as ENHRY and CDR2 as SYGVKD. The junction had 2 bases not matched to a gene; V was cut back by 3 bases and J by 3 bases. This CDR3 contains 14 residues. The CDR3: CAISDRDSYNEQFF. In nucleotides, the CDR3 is TGTGCCATCAGTGACCGGGACAGCTACAATGAGCAGTTCTTC.

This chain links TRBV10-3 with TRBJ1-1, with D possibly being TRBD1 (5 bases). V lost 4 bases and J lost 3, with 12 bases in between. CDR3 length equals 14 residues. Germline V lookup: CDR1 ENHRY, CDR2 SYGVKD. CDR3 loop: CAISARQIDTEAFF. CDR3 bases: TGTGCCATCAGTGCTCGACAGATAGACACTGAAGCTTTCTTT.

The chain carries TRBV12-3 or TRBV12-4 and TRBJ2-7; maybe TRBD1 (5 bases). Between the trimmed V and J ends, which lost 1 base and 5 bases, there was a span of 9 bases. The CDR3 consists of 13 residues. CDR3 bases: TGTGCCAGCAGTTTAGGGGGCGCCAACGAGCAGTACTTC. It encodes CASSLGGANEQYF.

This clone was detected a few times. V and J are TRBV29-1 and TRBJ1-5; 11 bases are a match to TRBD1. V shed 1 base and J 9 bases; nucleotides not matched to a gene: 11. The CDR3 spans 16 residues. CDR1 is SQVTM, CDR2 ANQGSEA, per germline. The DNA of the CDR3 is TGCAGCGTTGAAGGAAGGGGACAGGGGGTTTCGAGGCCCCAGCATTTT. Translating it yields CSVEGRGQGVSRPQHF.

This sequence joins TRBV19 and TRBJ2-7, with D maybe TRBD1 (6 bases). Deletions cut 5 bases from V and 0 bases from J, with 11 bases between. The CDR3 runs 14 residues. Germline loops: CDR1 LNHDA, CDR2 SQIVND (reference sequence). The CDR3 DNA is TGTGCCAGTAGTGTACAGGGCCCCTCCTACGAGCAGTACTTC. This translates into CASSVQGPSYEQYF.

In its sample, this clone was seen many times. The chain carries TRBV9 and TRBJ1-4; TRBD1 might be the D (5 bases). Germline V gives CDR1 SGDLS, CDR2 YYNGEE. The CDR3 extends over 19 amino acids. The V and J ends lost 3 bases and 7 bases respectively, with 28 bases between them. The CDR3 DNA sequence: TGTGCCAGCAGCGCCGGGGGGGGAATTATCGGTACCGTTGGTGAAAAACTGTTTTTT. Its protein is CASSAGGGIIGTVGEKLFF. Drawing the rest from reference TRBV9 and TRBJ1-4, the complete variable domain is DSGVTQTPKHLITATGQRVTLRCSPRSGDLSVYWYQQSLDQGLQFLIQYYNGEERAKGNILERFSAQQFPDLHSELNLSSLELGDSALYFCASSAGGGIIGTVGEKLFFGSGTQLSVL.

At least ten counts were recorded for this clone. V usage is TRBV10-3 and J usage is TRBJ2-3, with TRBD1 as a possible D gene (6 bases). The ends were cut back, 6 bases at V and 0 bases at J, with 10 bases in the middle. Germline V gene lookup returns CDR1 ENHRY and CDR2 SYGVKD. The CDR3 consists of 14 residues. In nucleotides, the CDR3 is TGTGCCATCAGCGGGACACCTAGCACAGATACGCAGTATTTT. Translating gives CAISGTPSTDTQYF.

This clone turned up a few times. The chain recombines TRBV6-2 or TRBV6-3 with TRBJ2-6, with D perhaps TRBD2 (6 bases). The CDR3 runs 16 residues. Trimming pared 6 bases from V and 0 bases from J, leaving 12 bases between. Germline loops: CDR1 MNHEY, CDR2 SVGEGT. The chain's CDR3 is CASRREATSGANVLTF. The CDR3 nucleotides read TGTGCCAGCAGGAGGGAGGCTACCTCTGGGGCCAACGTCCTGACTTTC.

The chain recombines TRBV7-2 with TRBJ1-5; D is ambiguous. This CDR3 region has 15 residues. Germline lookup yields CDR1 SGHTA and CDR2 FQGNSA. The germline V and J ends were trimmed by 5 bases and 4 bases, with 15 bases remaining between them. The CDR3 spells CASSEGRSLNQPQHF. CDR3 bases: TGTGCCAGCAGCGAGGGCAGGTCTTTAAATCAGCCCCAGCATTTT.